These T cell receptor beta chains were read from a single sample in a study of control samples from healthy donors and cancer patients. The data were produced by immunoSEQ multiplex PCR, yet TCRdb's version contains in-frame clones alone and is incomplete. The data show about 92,000 clones, with approximately 78% seen just once and approximately 9.8% held by the top ten. Sequencing was performed on blood. The receptors were gathered from a woman in her sixties or seventies in good health. CDR3s include the opening cysteine and the closing phenylalanine or tryptophan. Each record gives: D gene, J gene, V gene, clone size, CDR3 protein, CDR3 DNA. A D gene is named only where the DNA matches it firmly. Size tells how often a clone was seen (once, few, many) or the class of an expanded clone, and some rows leave it out.

d_call: .
j_call: TRBJ2-7
v_call: TRBV6-5
clone_size: .
cdr3_aa: CASTKGGSRGHEQYF
cdr3_nt: TGTGCCAGCACCAAGGGGGGCTCACGGGGGCACGAGCAGTACTTC

d_call: .
j_call: TRBJ1-5
v_call: TRBV10-1
clone_size: .
cdr3_aa: CASSPTGSQPQHF
cdr3_nt: TGCGCCAGCAGTCCTACAGGGAGTCAGCCCCAGCATTTT

d_call: TRBD1
j_call: TRBJ2-7
v_call: TRBV2
clone_size: few
cdr3_aa: CAIPLLDREYEQYF
cdr3_nt: TGTGCCATACCACTTTTGGACAGGGAATACGAGCAGTACTTC

d_call: TRBD2
j_call: TRBJ2-7
v_call: TRBV6-5
clone_size: .
cdr3_aa: CASSHLLAGGGGQYF
cdr3_nt: TGTGCCAGCAGCCACCTTCTAGCGGGAGGGGGGGGGCAGTACTTC

d_call: TRBD2
j_call: TRBJ2-1
v_call: TRBV12-5
clone_size: few
cdr3_aa: CASASGTSGDFGQFF
cdr3_nt: TGTGCTAGTGCCTCGGGGACTAGCGGGGACTTTGGGCAGTTCTTC

d_call: .
j_call: TRBJ2-7
v_call: TRBV4-1
clone_size: .
cdr3_aa: CASSPRGQGSYEQYF
cdr3_nt: TGCGCCAGCAGCCCACGGGGGCAGGGCTCCTACGAGCAGTACTTC

d_call: .
j_call: TRBJ2-7
v_call: TRBV6-5
clone_size: .
cdr3_aa: CASSLGLEQYF
cdr3_nt: TGTGCCAGCAGTTTAGGCCTAGAGCAGTACTTC

d_call: .
j_call: TRBJ1-2
v_call: TRBV2
clone_size: .
cdr3_aa: CASSVVGVGYGYTF
cdr3_nt: TGTGCCAGCAGTGTAGTGGGGGTAGGGTATGGCTACACCTTC

d_call: .
j_call: TRBJ1-2
v_call: TRBV12-3/TRBV12-4
clone_size: .
cdr3_aa: CASSQYYGYTF
cdr3_nt: TGTGCCAGCAGCCAATACTATGGCTACACCTTC

d_call: TRBD1
j_call: TRBJ1-6
v_call: TRBV28
clone_size: .
cdr3_aa: CASSFRDRGSSPLHF
cdr3_nt: TGTGCCAGCAGTTTCCGGGACAGGGGGTCCTCACCCCTCCACTTT

d_call: .
j_call: TRBJ2-6
v_call: TRBV14
clone_size: .
cdr3_aa: CASSLTPSLFFSGANVLTF
cdr3_nt: TGTGCCAGCAGCCTAACCCCCAGTTTGTTTTTCTCTGGGGCCAACGTCCTGACTTTC

d_call: TRBD1
j_call: TRBJ1-2
v_call: TRBV6-1
clone_size: .
cdr3_aa: CASSESATGDYGYTF
cdr3_nt: TGTGCCAGCAGTGAATCCGCGACAGGGGACTATGGCTACACCTTC

d_call: .
j_call: TRBJ2-7
v_call: TRBV10-3
clone_size: .
cdr3_aa: CAISEPDRTYEQYF
cdr3_nt: TGTGCCATCAGTGAACCGGACAGAACCTACGAGCAGTACTTC

d_call: .
j_call: TRBJ1-5
v_call: TRBV19
clone_size: .
cdr3_aa: CASSIGASNQPQHF
cdr3_nt: TGTGCCAGTAGTATAGGGGCTAGCAATCAGCCCCAGCATTTT

d_call: TRBD1
j_call: TRBJ2-3
v_call: TRBV5-1
clone_size: .
cdr3_aa: CASSFQGADTQYF
cdr3_nt: TGCGCCAGCAGCTTTCAGGGGGCAGATACGCAGTATTTT

d_call: .
j_call: TRBJ1-5
v_call: TRBV6-2/TRBV6-3
clone_size: .
cdr3_aa: CASSYSTGFDQPQHF
cdr3_nt: TGTGCCAGCAGTTACTCAACAGGGTTCGATCAGCCCCAGCATTTT

d_call: .
j_call: TRBJ2-5
v_call: TRBV5-4
clone_size: .
cdr3_aa: CASTNFGTQYF
cdr3_nt: TGTGCCAGCACCAACTTTGGGACCCAGTACTTC

d_call: .
j_call: TRBJ1-1
v_call: TRBV28
clone_size: .
cdr3_aa: CASSLQGRTNTEAFF
cdr3_nt: TGTGCCAGCAGTTTACAGGGGCGGACGAACACTGAAGCTTTCTTT

d_call: TRBD1
j_call: TRBJ2-7
v_call: TRBV5-4
clone_size: few
cdr3_aa: CASGPRTGGTNEQYF
cdr3_nt: TGTGCCAGCGGACCAAGGACAGGGGGCACCAACGAGCAGTACTTC

d_call: .
j_call: TRBJ1-4
v_call: TRBV2
clone_size: .
cdr3_aa: CASSESGATNEKLFF
cdr3_nt: TGTGCCAGCAGTGAATCTGGTGCAACTAATGAAAAACTGTTTTTT

d_call: .
j_call: TRBJ1-4
v_call: TRBV2
clone_size: .
cdr3_aa: CASTRQPRITNEKLFF
cdr3_nt: TGTGCCAGCACGCGACAGCCTCGGATAACTAATGAAAAACTGTTTTTT

d_call: TRBD1
j_call: TRBJ1-3
v_call: TRBV6-5
clone_size: .
cdr3_aa: CASSLTGQGQGNTIYF
cdr3_nt: TGTGCCAGCAGTTTGACGGGACAGGGACAAGGAAACACCATATATTTT

d_call: TRBD2
j_call: TRBJ2-3
v_call: TRBV2
clone_size: once
cdr3_aa: CASSLTSGTDTQYF
cdr3_nt: TGTGCCAGCAGTTTGACTAGCGGCACAGATACGCAGTATTTT

d_call: .
j_call: TRBJ2-7
v_call: TRBV27
clone_size: .
cdr3_aa: CASSPISNGSYEQYF
cdr3_nt: TGTGCCAGCAGTCCGATATCTAACGGGAGCTACGAGCAGTACTTC

d_call: .
j_call: TRBJ2-7
v_call: TRBV10-2
clone_size: .
cdr3_aa: CATSEGNSYEQYF
cdr3_nt: TGCGCCACCTCCGAAGGGAACTCCTACGAGCAGTACTTC

d_call: .
j_call: TRBJ2-7
v_call: TRBV7-9
clone_size: .
cdr3_aa: CASSLLGYYEQYF
cdr3_nt: TGTGCCAGCAGCTTACTAGGGTACTACGAGCAGTACTTC

d_call: TRBD1
j_call: TRBJ2-7
v_call: TRBV19
clone_size: .
cdr3_aa: CASSRDSLVPNEQYF
cdr3_nt: TGTGCCAGTAGCCGGGACAGCTTAGTTCCGAACGAGCAGTACTTC

d_call: .
j_call: TRBJ1-5
v_call: TRBV28
clone_size: .
cdr3_aa: CASRLDRNQPQHF
cdr3_nt: TGTGCCAGCAGATTGGACAGAAATCAGCCCCAGCATTTT

d_call: TRBD1
j_call: TRBJ1-1
v_call: TRBV27
clone_size: .
cdr3_aa: CASRPGQGRVNTEAFF
cdr3_nt: TGTGCCAGCAGACCCGGACAGGGCAGGGTGAACACTGAAGCTTTCTTT

d_call: TRBD1
j_call: TRBJ1-5
v_call: TRBV11-2
clone_size: few
cdr3_aa: CASSLQGGSGNQPQHF
cdr3_nt: TGTGCCAGCAGCTTACAGGGGGGAAGTGGCAATCAGCCCCAGCATTTT

d_call: .
j_call: TRBJ1-4
v_call: TRBV27
clone_size: .
cdr3_aa: CASSLGIFGRTNEKLFF
cdr3_nt: TGTGCCAGCAGCCTCGGGATTTTCGGGCGCACTAATGAAAAACTGTTTTTT

d_call: .
j_call: TRBJ1-4
v_call: TRBV7-9
clone_size: once
cdr3_aa: CASSTEGNEKLFF
cdr3_nt: TGTGCCAGCAGCACGGAGGGTAATGAAAAACTGTTTTTT

d_call: TRBD1
j_call: TRBJ1-5
v_call: TRBV19
clone_size: .
cdr3_aa: CASKGTGDQPQHF
cdr3_nt: TGTGCCAGTAAGGGGACAGGGGATCAGCCCCAGCATTTT

d_call: .
j_call: TRBJ2-7
v_call: TRBV4-1
clone_size: .
cdr3_aa: CASSQVDGSYEQYF
cdr3_nt: TGCGCCAGCAGCCAAGTTGACGGCTCCTACGAGCAGTACTTC

d_call: .
j_call: TRBJ2-7
v_call: TRBV7-2
clone_size: .
cdr3_aa: CASSLSTAAPYEQYF
cdr3_nt: TGTGCCAGCAGCTTGTCCACAGCGGCCCCCTACGAGCAGTACTTC

d_call: .
j_call: TRBJ1-1
v_call: TRBV28
clone_size: once
cdr3_aa: CASSLSRSSTEAFF
cdr3_nt: TGTGCCAGCAGTTTATCACGGAGTTCCACTGAAGCTTTCTTT